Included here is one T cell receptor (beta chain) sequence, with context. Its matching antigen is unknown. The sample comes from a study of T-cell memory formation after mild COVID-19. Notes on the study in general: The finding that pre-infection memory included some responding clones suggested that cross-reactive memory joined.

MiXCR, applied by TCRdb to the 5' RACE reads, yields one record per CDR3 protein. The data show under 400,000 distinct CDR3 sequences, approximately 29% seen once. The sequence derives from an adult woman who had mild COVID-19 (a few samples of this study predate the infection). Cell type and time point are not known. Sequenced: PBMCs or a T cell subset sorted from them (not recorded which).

CDR3 sequence reads: CASTTRVLGETQYF. CDR3 coding DNA: TGTGCCAGCACCACTCGAGTCCTAGGAGAGACCCAGTACTTC. The chain uses TRBV7-9 and TRBJ2-5; no reliable D call. The CDR3 loop spans 14 amino acids. Trimming took off 7 bases at V and 4 bases at J, with 16 bases between the two ends. Germline CDR1 SEHNR, CDR2 FQNEAQ (reference sequence).